These 27 T cell receptor beta chains share one sample of origin, sequenced in a study of blood T cell repertoires in COVID-19. Generated by immunoSEQ multiplex PCR, the TCRdb table keeps only in-frame clones and is missing some. The repertoire holds about 190,000 clones, with around 79% as singletons. Input material: peripheral blood. These receptors were taken from a woman aged 45-60 years with acute or convalescent COVID-19.

This chain links TRBV7-2 with TRBJ2-1; 10 nucleotides match TRBD2. The CDR3 contains 16 residues. V lost 1 base, J lost 4 bases, and 4 bases stayed unmatched. Looked up from germline, CDR1 is SGHTA and CDR2 is FQGNSA. CDR3: CASSLVGLAEYNEQFF. The CDR3 bases are TGTGCCAGCAGCTTAGTAGGACTAGCGGAGTACAATGAGCAGTTCTTC.

This chain joins TRBV9 and TRBJ2-7, with TRBD1 identical over 8 bases. Germline assignment: CDR1 SGDLS and CDR2 YYNGEE. After removal of 4 bases from V and 4 bases from J, the junction contained 7 bases not matched to a gene. This CDR3 has 14 amino acids. Here the CDR3 DNA reads TGTGCCAGCAGCATCGGACAGGGTGTTTACGAGCAGTACTTC. It codes for CASSIGQGVYEQYF.

The V gene is TRBV28, the J gene TRBJ1-1; unclear D gene. The CDR3 sequence is 12 residues long. The germline gives CDR1 MDHEN, CDR2 SYDVKM. V dropped 5 bases and J dropped 6 bases, with 10 bases sitting between them. CDR3 DNA sequence: TGTGCCAGCAGTACCTCAGTCGCTGAAGCTTTCTTT. Translated: CASSTSVAEAFF.

The chain uses TRBV27 and TRBJ1-6, with 8 bases fitting TRBD1. The CDR3 is 15 amino acids. Germline assignment: CDR1 MNHEY and CDR2 SMNVEV (reference sequence). Trimming cost V 5 bases and J 6 bases; bases outside gene matches: 6. The CDR3 loop reads CASSVIDRGNSPLHF. CDR3 in DNA: TGTGCCAGCAGTGTAATTGACAGGGGTAATTCACCCCTCCACTTT.

The J gene is TRBJ2-5, the V gene TRBV19; 10 nucleotides align to TRBD2. The CDR3 spans 15 residues. Per germline, CDR1 LNHDA and CDR2 SQIVND (reference sequence). V trimming: 5 bases; J trimming: 5 bases; junction bases outside the gene matches: 8. The CDR3 sequence is CASSGSSGRGETQYF. For the CDR3, the DNA is TGTGCCAGTAGTGGATCGAGCGGGAGGGGGGAGACCCAGTACTTC.

The genes are TRBV2 and TRBJ2-7; TRBD2 agrees at 11 bases. The CDR3 totals 16 residues. V shed 9 bases and J 2 bases; nucleotides not matched to a gene: 12. Germline values: CDR1 SNHLY, CDR2 FYNNEI. The CDR3 is CASTKLAGDPAYEQYF. In DNA, the CDR3 is TGTGCCAGTACTAAACTAGCGGGAGACCCAGCCTACGAGCAGTACTTC.

The J gene is TRBJ1-2, the V gene TRBV29-1; TRBD1 aligns across 8 bases. Germline V gene data show CDR1 as SQVTM and CDR2 as ANQGSEA. Trimming cost V 3 bases and J 5 bases; bases outside gene matches: 5. CDR3 size: 13 residues. The CDR3 region is CSVDWTGQYGYTF. The CDR3 DNA reads as TGCAGCGTTGATTGGACAGGGCAATATGGCTACACCTTC.

The J gene is TRBJ1-6, the V gene TRBV2; TRBD1 might be the D (5 bases). This CDR3 spans 14 amino acids. CDR1 is SNHLY and CDR2 is FYNNEI in the germline V gene. V was trimmed by 3 bases and J by 7 bases, leaving 10 bases between them. For the CDR3, the DNA is TGTGCCAGCAGTGAGGAGGGGAGGAATTCACCCCTCCACTTT. This translates into CASSEEGRNSPLHF.

This clone was seen a single time. The genes are TRBV6-5 and TRBJ2-1; 7 positions agree with TRBD1. CDR1 MNHEY and CDR2 SVGAGI come from the germline V gene. The ends lost 4 bases at V and 1 base at J; junction bases unmatched: 4. The CDR3 sequence is 15 residues long. The DNA of the CDR3 is TGTGCCAGCAGTTCGGACAGGTTATCCTACAATGAGCAGTTCTTC. This translates into CASSSDRLSYNEQFF.

The chain has TRBV16 and TRBJ2-7, with 10 bases aligning to TRBD1. Germline lookup yields CDR1 KGHSY and CDR2 FQNENV. The CDR3 length is 14 residues. Losses at the gene ends were 7 bases for V and 4 bases for J; bases not matched to a gene: 7. The CDR3 region is CASTRTGGWYEQYF. The CDR3 nucleotides read TGTGCCAGCACCCGGACAGGGGGATGGTACGAGCAGTACTTC.

This clone has more than one count but fewer than ten. The chain recombines TRBV30 with TRBJ1-2; TRBD1 might be the D (5 bases). V was shortened by 8 bases and J by 4 bases, with 23 bases between the two germline ends. This CDR3 has 15 amino acids. Germline V gene sequence: CDR1 GTSNPN, CDR2 SVGIG (reference sequence). The CDR3 here is CARNTPFQGVYGYTF. The CDR3 nucleotides are TGTGCCCGAAACACCCCCTTCCAGGGTGTCTATGGCTACACCTTC.

The rearrangement joins TRBV15 to TRBJ2-1; 8 nucleotides line up with TRBD2. The CDR3 contains 16 residues. The J segment lost 6 bases and the V segment lost 0 bases, leaving 7 bases of the junction unmatched. Germline lookup yields CDR1 LNHNV and CDR2 YYDKDF (reference sequence). This CDR3 reads CATSREDGRAFNEQFF. The DNA for the CDR3 is TGTGCCACCAGCAGAGAAGACGGGAGGGCCTTCAATGAGCAGTTCTTC.

The rearrangement uses TRBV5-1 and TRBJ1-1, with 9 bases fitting TRBD1. V gave up 1 base and J gave up 6 bases; unmatched junction bases: 10. Germline lookup yields CDR1 SGHRS and CDR2 YFSETQ. This CDR3 contains 16 residues. The CDR3 bases are TGCGCCAGCAGCTTGACTGGACAGGGGTATCGGGCTGAAGCTTTCTTT. This codes for CASSLTGQGYRAEAFF.

This clone has more than one count but fewer than ten. The V call is TRBV19, the J call TRBJ1-2; 7 bases map to TRBD1. V shed 3 bases and J 2 bases; nucleotides not matched to a gene: 6. The V gene's germline CDR1 is LNHDA and CDR2 SQIVND (reference sequence). This CDR3 has 15 residues. The CDR3 nucleotides read TGTGCCAGTAGTATCCGACAGGGCACAAACTATGGCTACACCTTC. Its protein product is CASSIRQGTNYGYTF.

This clone was recorded many times. This chain joins TRBV6-5 and TRBJ2-7, with D possibly being TRBD2 (6 bases). Between the trimmed V and J ends, which lost 10 bases and 0 bases, there was a span of 13 bases. CDR3 size: 13 residues. The germline V gene encodes CDR1 MNHEY and CDR2 SVGAGI. CDR3 loop: CAIIRRDSYEQYF. In DNA, the CDR3 is TGTGCCATCATCAGGCGGGACTCCTACGAGCAGTACTTC.

The V gene is TRBV7-2, the J gene TRBJ1-1; D gene ambiguous. Looked up from germline, CDR1 is SGHTA and CDR2 is FQGNSA. Trimming shortened V by 1 base and J by 7 bases, and 13 bases separated the two germline ends. The CDR3 has 14 amino acids. In DNA form, the CDR3 reads TGTGCCAGCAGCTTAGGCGCCGAGGGATTTGAAGCTTTCTTT. Amino acid sequence: CASSLGAEGFEAFF.

The chain uses TRBV7-2 and TRBJ2-7; a weak D match, TRBD1 (5 bases). CDR3 length equals 14 residues. V gave up 2 bases and J gave up 0 bases, with 8 bases separating them. CDR1 is SGHTA and CDR2 is FQGNSA in the germline V gene. For the CDR3, the DNA is TGTGCCAGCAGCTTAATGCAGGGCTCCTACGAGCAGTACTTC. Translating gives CASSLMQGSYEQYF.

This clone was picked up one time. V and J are TRBV4-3 and TRBJ2-7; a weak D match, TRBD2 (6 bases). CDR3 size: 14 residues. Germline CDR1 is LGHNA and CDR2 is YSLEER. V was clipped by 7 bases and J by 3 bases, with 16 bases between them. CDR3 loop: CASMGGLKFYEQYF. Written as DNA, the CDR3 is TGCGCCAGCATGGGGGGACTGAAATTCTACGAGCAGTACTTC.

The chain links TRBV30 to TRBJ2-7; 7 bases agree with TRBD2. The V gene end was trimmed by 4 bases and the J gene end by 10 bases; junction bases not matched to a gene: 7. CDR1 is GTSNPN and CDR2 is SVGIG in the germline V gene (reference sequence). The length of the CDR3 is 11 residues. This CDR3 reads CAWKLALEQYF. The CDR3 DNA sequence: TGTGCCTGGAAACTAGCGCTGGAACAGTACTTC.

This clone has more than one count but fewer than ten. J is TRBJ2-1 and V is TRBV7-2; D unresolved. Per the germline V gene, CDR1 is SGHTA and CDR2 is FQGNSA. The CDR3 length is 17 residues. The V end lost 1 base, the J end lost 4 bases, and 17 bases lay between the germline ends. The CDR3 loop reads CASSLVPPNARYNEQFF. The CDR3 DNA reads TGTGCCAGCAGCTTAGTACCACCAAACGCCCGGTACAATGAGCAGTTCTTC.

This clone was picked up one time. The chain couples TRBV28 to TRBJ1-3; 7 nucleotides align to TRBD1. V shed 6 bases, J shed 4 bases, and the junction held 6 bases outside the gene matches. The CDR3 runs 14 residues. Looked up from germline, CDR1 is MDHEN and CDR2 is SYDVKM. DNA for the CDR3: TGTGCCAGCAGGACGACAGGGTTGGGAAACACCATATATTTT. Its protein product is CASRTTGLGNTIYF.

The chain combines TRBV7-2 with TRBJ2-7; D may be TRBD2 (6 bases). There are 16 residues in the CDR3. Trimming took off 1 base at V and 6 bases at J, with 19 bases between the two ends. Per germline, CDR1 SGHTA and CDR2 FQGNSA. The CDR3 spells CASSLDGGFSFSEQYF. The CDR3 DNA reads as TGTGCCAGCAGCTTAGATGGGGGGTTTTCCTTCTCCGAGCAGTACTTC.

The J gene is TRBJ1-5, the V gene TRBV19; D not certain. The CDR3 extends over 13 amino acids. Germline CDR1 is LNHDA and CDR2 is SQIVND (reference sequence). V was cut by 9 bases and J by 5 bases, with 14 bases left in between. The CDR3 spells CASRGTSDQPQHF. The CDR3 DNA follows: TGTGCCAGCCGCGGAACATCCGATCAGCCCCAGCATTTT.

This clone was seen at least ten times. The chain is built from TRBV7-2 and TRBJ1-5; tentatively, D is TRBD1 (6 bases). The CDR3 is 15 amino acids. Germline CDR1 reads SGHTA; CDR2 reads FQGNSA. V was shortened by 4 bases and J by 5 bases, with 15 bases between the two germline ends. The CDR3: CASSSQGVIDQPQHF. The CDR3 nucleotides are TGTGCCAGCAGCTCACAGGGCGTAATCGATCAGCCCCAGCATTTT. The whole variable domain, remainder taken from reference TRBV7-2 and TRBJ1-5, is GAGVSQSPSNKVTEKGKDVELRCDPISGHTALYWYRQSLGQGLEFLIYFQGNSAPDKSGLPSDRFSAERTGGSVSTLTIQRTQQEDSAVYLCASSSQGVIDQPQHFGDGTRLSIL.

This chain uses TRBV18 with TRBJ1-2; no reliable D call. The CDR3 is made up of 14 amino acids. The V gene's germline CDR1 is KGHSH and CDR2 LQKENI. Trimming removed 3 bases at V and 5 bases at J, with 13 bases between. CDR3 in amino acids: CASSPGPSGYGYTF. CDR3 nucleotide sequence: TGTGCCAGCTCACCCGGTCCCTCGGGGTATGGCTACACCTTC.

This clone was seen only once. This chain uses TRBV6-5 with TRBJ2-7; 10 positions agree with TRBD1. Looked up from germline, CDR1 is MNHEY and CDR2 is SVGAGI. V lost 10 bases and J lost 0; bases outside the gene matches: 3. The CDR3 is made up of 13 amino acids. The CDR3 sequence is CATRQGASYEQYF. In DNA form, the CDR3 reads TGTGCCACCAGACAGGGGGCCTCCTACGAGCAGTACTTC.

The V and J genes are TRBV7-2 and TRBJ1-3; D not certain. Germline loops: CDR1 SGHTA, CDR2 FQGNSA. V was clipped by 4 bases and J by 0 bases, with 16 bases between them. The CDR3 consists of 17 residues. DNA of the CDR3: TGTGCCAGCAGCTCTCCGAACGACATACTCTCTGGAAACACCATATATTTT. Its protein is CASSSPNDILSGNTIYF.